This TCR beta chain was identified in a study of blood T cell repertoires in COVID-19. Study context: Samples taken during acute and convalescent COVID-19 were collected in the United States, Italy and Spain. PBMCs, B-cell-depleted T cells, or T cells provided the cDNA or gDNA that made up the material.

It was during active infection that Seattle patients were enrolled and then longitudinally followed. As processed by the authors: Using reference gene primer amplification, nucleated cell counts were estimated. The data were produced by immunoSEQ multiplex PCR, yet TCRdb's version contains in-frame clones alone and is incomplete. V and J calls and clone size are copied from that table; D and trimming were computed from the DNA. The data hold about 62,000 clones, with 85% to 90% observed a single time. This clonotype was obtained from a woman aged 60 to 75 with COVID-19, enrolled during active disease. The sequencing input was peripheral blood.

CDR3 in DNA: TGCGCCAGCAGCCAAGATGAGAGGGTCAGCTCCTACGAGCAGTACTTC. Protein: CASSQDERVSSYEQYF. This chain joins TRBV4-3 and TRBJ2-7, with D possibly TRBD2 on 5 matching bases. Germline CDR1 reads LGHNA; CDR2 reads YSLEER. Deletions cut 0 bases from V and 0 bases from J, with 12 bases between. The CDR3 sequence is 16 residues long.